The 2 T cell receptor beta chains below all came from one sample that was sequenced in a study of human T cells and chemical hapten exposure. TCRdb passed the RACE reads through MiXCR, listing each CDR3 protein once. This table has 65,000 to 90,000 distinct CDR3 sequences, around 15% appearing once. The time point denotes: pre-sensitization, week 0. Regarding treatment: therapeutic diphenylcyclopropenone sensitization with weekly scalp DPC. The material was whole blood, obtained in connection with sensitization to the hapten diphenylcyclopropenone (DPC). The source is a woman in her fifties or sixties with alopecia areata. Some clones in this sample may be carry-over from other donors' samples.

In its sample, this clonotype was seen a few times. The chain carries TRBV12-3 or TRBV12-4 and TRBJ2-1; 10 positions match TRBD2. The trim removed 6 bases at V and 6 bases at J, leaving 11 bases unmatched. The length of the CDR3 is 16 residues. In DNA, the CDR3 is TGTGCCAGCAGAATCCGCCGGCTAGCGGGAGCCAATGAGCAGTTCTTC. Protein product: CASRIRRLAGANEQFF.

This clonotype was counted between two and nine times. The CDR3 DNA reads as TGTGCCAGTAGCGGCGGTCTAGCGGGCAACTCCTACGAGCAGTACTTC. Protein sequence: CASSGGLAGNSYEQYF. This chain connects TRBV19 to TRBJ2-7, with 8 bases identical to TRBD2. Losses at the gene ends were 6 bases for V and 0 bases for J; bases not matched to a gene: 10. The CDR3 is 16 amino acids. Looked up from germline, CDR1 is LNHDA and CDR2 is SQIVND (reference sequence).